Presented here are 19 T cell receptor beta chains from one specimen sequenced in a study of T cells in Graves' hyperthyroidism and ophthalmopathy. Using RNA transcripts as the source, TCR beta CDR3 regions were amplified. HTBI primers were used for first-round RT-PCR of the TCR CDR3. From the multiplex PCR reads, TCRdb called clonotypes with MiXCR, one entry per CDR3 protein. The sample records roughly 530,000 distinct CDR3 sequences, 17% being singletons. The sample comprised blood. All receptors derive from a woman under 30 with Graves' ophthalmopathy.

This chain's CDR3 is CASRQGETQYF. In DNA form, the CDR3 reads TGTGCCAGTAGACAGGGGGAGACCCAGTACTTC. The chain joins TRBV28 to TRBJ2-5; TRBD1 matches at 8 bases. CDR3 size: 11 residues. Germline V gene data show CDR1 as MDHEN and CDR2 as SYDVKM. Trimming took 9 bases from V and 5 from J; bases not matched to a gene: 2.

There are a few counts of this clonotype. CDR3 sequence (DNA): TGTGCCAGCAGCGTAGGGGGGGGGCTGGTTGAAAAACTGTTTTTT. It specifies CASSVGGGLVEKLFF. The chain has TRBV9 and TRBJ1-4, with a weak D call TRBD1 (6 bases). Germline loops: CDR1 SGDLS, CDR2 YYNGEE. Deletions cut 0 bases from V and 7 bases from J, with 13 bases between. This CDR3 has 15 residues.

A note on this clonotype: This may arise from a read error, as a much more abundant clone is one base away. The rearrangement links TRBV5-1 to TRBJ2-3; unclear D gene. Per the germline V gene, CDR1 is SGHRS and CDR2 is YFSETQ. This CDR3 comprises 16 residues. Trimming removed 0 bases at V and 0 bases at J, with 11 bases between. DNA of the CDR3: TGCGCCAGCAGCTTGGCCCTAGTGTCGAGCACAGATACGCAGTATTTT. The encoded protein is CASSLALVSSTDTQYF.

This clonotype was picked up many times. The genes are TRBV2 and TRBJ2-1; 7 nucleotides line up with TRBD2. This CDR3 contains 13 residues. The J segment lost 7 bases and the V segment lost 11 bases, leaving 11 bases of the junction unmatched. In germline, CDR1 is SNHLY, CDR2 FYNNEI. The CDR3 here is CASSLGGMNEQFF. The CDR3 nucleotides read TGTGCCTCTTCCCTCGGGGGGATGAATGAGCAGTTCTTC.

In this sample, this clonotype turned up many times. This chain links TRBV28 with TRBJ1-5; D not resolved. The germline CDR1 and CDR2 sequences are MDHEN and SYDVKM. The V end was cut by 3 bases, the J end by 4 bases, with 1 base between. The CDR3 length is 11 residues. The CDR3 spells CASSFNQPQHF. Written as DNA, the CDR3 is TGTGCCAGCAGTTTTAATCAGCCCCAGCATTTT.

In this sample, this clonotype turned up many times. The chain couples TRBV28 to TRBJ2-3, with a possible D match to TRBD2 (6 bases). The CDR3 length is 15 residues. V was trimmed by 10 bases and J by 3 bases, leaving 20 bases between them. Germline-derived CDR1 and CDR2 are MDHEN and SYDVKM. The CDR3 DNA follows: TGTGCCACCTGGCGGGGTATACAAAGAACAGATACGCAGTATTTT. It codes for CATWRGIQRTDTQYF.

The rearrangement uses TRBV29-1 and TRBJ2-2; D not resolved. CDR1 SQVTM and CDR2 ANQGSEA come from the germline V gene. This CDR3 region has 14 residues. V was pared by 6 bases and J by 4 bases, with 15 bases between. CDR3 bases: TGCAGCGTACGAGCACGTGGGTTCACCGGGGAGCTGTTTTTT. It specifies CSVRARGFTGELFF.

In its sample, this clonotype was seen many times. This chain connects TRBV28 to TRBJ2-7, with 9 bases matching TRBD1. J was trimmed by 3 bases and V by 4 bases; bases with no gene match: 7. The CDR3 has 15 amino acids. Germline loops: CDR1 MDHEN, CDR2 SYDVKM. The CDR3 loop reads CASSSQDRGYYEQYF. In DNA, the CDR3 is TGTGCCAGCAGTTCCCAGGACAGGGGATACTACGAGCAGTACTTC.

This clonotype came up many times. V and J are TRBV18 and TRBJ1-1, with D possibly matching TRBD1 (5 bases). CDR1 KGHSH and CDR2 LQKENI come from the germline V gene. V was shortened by 3 bases and J by 0 bases, with 14 bases between the two germline ends. There are 16 residues in the CDR3. CDR3 DNA: TGTGCCAGCTCACCCCGAACGGGGGGAGTGAACACTGAAGCTTTCTTT. Amino acids: CASSPRTGGVNTEAFF.

This rearrangement joins TRBV20-1 to TRBJ2-1; D possibly matches TRBD1 or TRBD2 (5 bases each). V lost 1 base to trimming and J lost 0 bases, with 13 bases between them. Germline CDR1 and CDR2: DFQATT and SNEGSKA (reference sequence). The CDR3 is made up of 16 amino acids. The CDR3, as DNA: TGCAGTGCTAGAGGTGGGTGGGGGAGCTCCTACAATGAGCAGTTCTTC. Protein sequence: CSARGGWGSSYNEQFF.

This clonotype was counted at least ten times. CDR3 residues: CASSGGRGLKTQYF. In DNA form, the CDR3 reads TGTGCCAGCAGCGGAGGACGGGGGTTAAAGACCCAGTACTTC. This chain connects TRBV11-2 to TRBJ2-5; possible D gene TRBD2, 6 bases. The CDR3 contains 14 residues. Germline CDR1 reads SGHAT; CDR2 reads FQNNGV. Trimming took 5 bases from V and 6 from J, leaving 16 bases between them.

The chain employs TRBV18 and TRBJ2-7, with D hard to call. The V gene's germline CDR1 is KGHSH and CDR2 LQKENI. The CDR3 has 15 residues. V was cut by 8 bases and J by 5 bases, with 22 bases left in between. Here the CDR3 reads CASSVGGLSADEQYF. The CDR3 coding sequence is TGTGCCAGCAGCGTAGGCGGCCTCTCGGCGGACGAGCAGTACTTC.

A note on this clonotype: A much larger clone lies a single base off, so this may be a read error. The chain joins TRBV3-1 to TRBJ2-1; D ambiguous. This CDR3 is built from 15 residues. The V gene's germline CDR1 is LGHDT and CDR2 YNNKEL (reference sequence). CDR3 loop: CASSHQDAIYNEQLF. CDR3 in DNA: TGTGCCAGCAGCCATCAGGACGCCATATACAATGAGCAGCTCTTC.

The chain is built from TRBV6-1 and TRBJ1-5; no reliable D call. CDR1 and CDR2 (germline): MNHNS, SASEGT. The CDR3 sequence is 13 residues long. The ends were cut back, 4 bases at V and 3 bases at J, with 7 bases in the middle. Here the CDR3 DNA reads TGTGCCAGCAGTGGCCAGAACAATCAGCCCCAGCATTTT. It yields the protein CASSGQNNQPQHF.

This clonotype was observed at least ten times. The chain is built from TRBV12-3 or TRBV12-4 and TRBJ2-7; 9 positions agree with TRBD1. The CDR3 contains 15 residues. V shed 5 bases and J 5 bases; nucleotides not matched to a gene: 10. CDR3 bases: TGTGCCAGCAGTCGGACCGGGACAGGGCCCCACGAGCAGTACTTC. It yields the protein CASSRTGTGPHEQYF.

This clonotype was found many times. V and J are TRBV20-1 and TRBJ2-7; tentatively, D is TRBD2 (6 bases). This CDR3 has 13 residues. Germline lookup yields CDR1 DFQATT and CDR2 SNEGSKA (reference sequence). V dropped 6 bases and J dropped 7 bases, with 19 bases sitting between them. In DNA form, the CDR3 reads TGCAGTGCCAGATGGGGGGAGGTACGGGAGCAGTACTTC. Its translation: CSARWGEVREQYF.

In this sample, this clonotype turned up a few times. The chain recombines TRBV29-1 with TRBJ2-3, with 8 positions matching TRBD1. The V segment lost 4 bases and the J segment 8 bases; nucleotides outside the gene matches: 5. Per germline, CDR1 SQVTM and CDR2 ANQGSEA. The CDR3 loop spans 12 amino acids. CDR3 protein: CSVVDREGTQYF. Written as DNA, the CDR3 is TGCAGCGTTGTGGACAGGGAAGGTACGCAGTATTTT.

This clonotype was counted many times. The chain uses TRBV12-3 or TRBV12-4 and TRBJ2-2, with TRBD2 matching 8 bases. The CDR3 is 16 residues long. The J segment lost 0 bases and the V segment lost 10 bases, leaving 10 bases of the junction unmatched. The CDR3 loop is CATLSGGVTNTGELFF. Here the CDR3 DNA reads TGTGCCACCCTATCCGGGGGGGTTACGAACACCGGGGAGCTGTTTTTT.

This clonotype was counted many times. The genes are TRBV29-1 and TRBJ1-1; possible D gene TRBD1, 5 bases. V was clipped by 6 bases and J by 4 bases, with 12 bases between them. The CDR3 has 12 residues. Germline CDR1 and CDR2: SQVTM and ANQGSEA. The DNA for the CDR3 is TGCAGCGTCGACTCCGGGGGCACTGAAGCTTTCTTT. Amino acid sequence: CSVDSGGTEAFF.